This T cell receptor (beta chain) was sequenced during a study of CD8+ T cells in alopecia areata. Study observations and caveats: The treated group had a single nonresponder, limiting CD8+ expansion-response conclusions. Lesional scalp exceeded normal scalp in clonality, especially in alopecia totalis/universalis. On tofacitinib, scalp and blood still held many of the expanded lesional clones.

Treatment described: oral pan-JAK inhibitor, 5-10 mg twice daily. Alopecia areata patients provided lesional scalp punch biopsies and peripheral blood. cDNA prepared by RNA extraction and subsequent reverse transcription served as the template for sequencing. Profiling relied on immunoSEQ multiplex PCR, and the TCRdb table lists in-frame clones only, not all of them. The table has about 210,000 clones, around 65% seen once. This clone was seen a handful of times. Its antigen is unidentified. This sequence was found in a human donor with alopecia areata. Sequenced material: CD4+ T cells sorted from blood, taken around week 44, from a patient treated with tofacitinib.

Here the CDR3 reads CSVSLRVAGDTDTQYF. CDR3 DNA sequence: TGCAGCGTTTCCCTTCGGGTAGCGGGGGACACAGATACGCAGTATTTT. The chain joins TRBV29-1 to TRBJ2-3, with TRBD2 matching 9 bases. CDR1 SQVTM and CDR2 ANQGSEA come from the germline V gene. CDR3 length: 16 residues. J gave up 2 bases and V 5 bases, and 11 bases lay outside the gene matches.